Described below is a single T cell receptor beta chain sequence and its context. The germline V gene encodes CDR1 MGHDK and CDR2 SYGVNS. The CDR3 consists of 15 residues. The sequenced template was RNA, covering the TCR beta CDR3 region. An opening RT-PCR round employed HTBI primers and preceded a second-round multiplex PCR. Each CDR3 protein gets one entry after TCRdb re-called the multiplex PCR reads with MiXCR. The sample has about 640,000 distinct CDR3 sequences, about 40% seen once; the top ten hold 2.5% to 3.5%. This sample is part of a study of Graves' ophthalmopathy and Graves' hyperthyroidism.

The chain recombines TRBV25-1 with TRBJ1-1, with a possible D match to TRBD1 (5 bases). The receptor was isolated from an adult man with Graves' ophthalmopathy. Sequenced material: peripheral blood. The DNA of the CDR3 is TGTGCTAGTGGTTCCCCCGGGGGGTTTTATGCTGAAGCTTTCTTT. Translation gives CASGSPGGFYAEAFF. Full variable domain (outside the CDR3, taken from reference TRBV25-1 and TRBJ1-1): EADIYQTPRYLVIGTGKKITLECSQTMGHDKMYWYQQDPGMELHLIHYSYGVNSTEKGDLSSESTVSRIRTEHFPLTLESARPSHTSQYLCASGSPGGFYAEAFFGQGTRLTVV.